The clone carrying this T cell receptor (beta chain) was seen many times. This sample was taken from a study of regulatory T cells in long-lasting Graves disease. The authors built TCR beta libraries using iRepertoire HTBI primers and Arm-PCR of CDR3 regions. TCRdb re-called the multiplex PCR reads through MiXCR, storing one row per CDR3 protein. The table has about 460,000 distinct CDR3 sequences, around a fifth seen once. The germline V and J ends were trimmed by 3 bases and 3 bases, with 9 bases remaining between them. This CDR3 is 12 amino acids long. In germline, CDR1 is DFQATT, CDR2 SNEGSKA (reference sequence). The time point is: persistent/refractory GD, antithyroid drugs over 5 years with positive TRAb. Extracted PBMC RNA gave rise to the TCR library. Patients were enrolled at an endocrinology department in Xi'an, China.

The chain links TRBV20-1 to TRBJ2-7, with D tentatively TRBD2 (6 bases). The receptor comes from a female donor with Graves disease. The sample was peripheral blood mononuclear cells (PBMCs), taken when the disease was refractory, from a patient treated with antithyroid drugs. This CDR3 reads CSASASDYEQYF. DNA of the CDR3: TGCAGTGCTAGTGCTAGCGACTACGAGCAGTACTTC.